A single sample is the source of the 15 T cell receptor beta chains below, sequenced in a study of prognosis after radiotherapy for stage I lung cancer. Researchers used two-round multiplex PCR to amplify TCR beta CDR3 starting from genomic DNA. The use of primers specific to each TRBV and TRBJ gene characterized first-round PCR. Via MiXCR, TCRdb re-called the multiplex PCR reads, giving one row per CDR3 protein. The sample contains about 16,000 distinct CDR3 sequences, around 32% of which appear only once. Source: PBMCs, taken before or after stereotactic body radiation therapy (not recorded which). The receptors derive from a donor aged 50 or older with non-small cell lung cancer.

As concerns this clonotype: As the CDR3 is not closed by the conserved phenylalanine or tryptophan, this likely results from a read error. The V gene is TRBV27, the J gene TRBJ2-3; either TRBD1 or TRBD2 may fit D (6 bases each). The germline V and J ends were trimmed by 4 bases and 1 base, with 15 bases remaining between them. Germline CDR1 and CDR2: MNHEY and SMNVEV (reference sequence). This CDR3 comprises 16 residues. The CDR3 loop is CASSSRLEGGTDTQYL. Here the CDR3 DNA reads TGTGCCAGCAGTTCAAGACTAGAGGGGGGCACAGATACGCAGTATTTA.

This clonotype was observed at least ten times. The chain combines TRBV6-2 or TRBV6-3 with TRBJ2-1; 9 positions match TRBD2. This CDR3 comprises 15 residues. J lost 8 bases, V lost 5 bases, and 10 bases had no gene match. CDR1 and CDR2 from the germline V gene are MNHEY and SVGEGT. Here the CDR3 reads CASSETLAGAYEQFF. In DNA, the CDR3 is TGTGCCAGCAGTGAAACCTTAGCGGGAGCGTATGAGCAGTTCTTC.

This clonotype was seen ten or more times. CDR3 sequence: CASSIDASGANVLTF. The CDR3 bases are TGTGCCAGTAGTATAGATGCTAGTGGGGCCAACGTCCTGACTTTC. V is TRBV19 and J is TRBJ2-6, with no clear D. There are 15 residues in the CDR3. The germline V and J ends were trimmed by 0 bases and 3 bases, with 6 bases remaining between them. CDR1 is LNHDA and CDR2 is SQIVND in the germline V gene (reference sequence). The complete variable domain, with remaining parts taken from reference TRBV19 and TRBJ2-6, reads DGGITQSPKYLFRKEGQNVTLSCEQNLNHDAMYWYRQDPGQGLRLIYYSQIVNDFQKGDIAEGYSVSREKKESFPLTVTSAQKNPTAFYLCASSIDASGANVLTFGAGSRLTVL.

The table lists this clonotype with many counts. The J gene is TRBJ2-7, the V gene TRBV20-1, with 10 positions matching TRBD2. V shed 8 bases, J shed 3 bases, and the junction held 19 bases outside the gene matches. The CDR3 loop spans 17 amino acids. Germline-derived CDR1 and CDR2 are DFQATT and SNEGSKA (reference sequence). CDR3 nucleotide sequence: TGCAGTTTGGGGAGGCTAGCGGGAGCGTCCCGTAGCTACGAGCAGTACTTC. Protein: CSLGRLAGASRSYEQYF.

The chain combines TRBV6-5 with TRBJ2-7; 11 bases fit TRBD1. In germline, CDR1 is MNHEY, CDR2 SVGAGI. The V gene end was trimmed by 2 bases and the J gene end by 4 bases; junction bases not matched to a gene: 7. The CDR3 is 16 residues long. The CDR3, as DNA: TGTGCCAGCAGTTACCGCTGCGGGACAGGGGGATACGAGCAGTACTTC. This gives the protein CASSYRCGTGGYEQYF.

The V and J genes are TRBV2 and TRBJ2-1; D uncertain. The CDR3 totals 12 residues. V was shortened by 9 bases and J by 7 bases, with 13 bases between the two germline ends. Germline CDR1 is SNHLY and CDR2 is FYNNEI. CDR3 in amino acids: CASRLHGNEQFF. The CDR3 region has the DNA TGTGCCAGTCGTCTTCATGGTAATGAGCAGTTCTTC.

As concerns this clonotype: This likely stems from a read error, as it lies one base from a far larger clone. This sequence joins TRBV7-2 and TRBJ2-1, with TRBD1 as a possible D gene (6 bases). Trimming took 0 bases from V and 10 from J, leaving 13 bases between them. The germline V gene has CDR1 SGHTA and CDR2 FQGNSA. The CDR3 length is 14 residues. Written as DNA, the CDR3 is TGTGCCAGCAGCTTAGCTGCGACAGGCTACGAGCAGTTCTTC. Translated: CASSLAATGYEQFF. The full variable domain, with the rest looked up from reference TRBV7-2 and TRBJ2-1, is GAGVSQSPSNKVTEKGKDVELRCDPISGHTALYWYRQSLGQGLEFLIYFQGNSAPDKSGLPSDRFSAERTGGSVSTLTIQRTQQEDSAVYLCASSLAATGYEQFFGPGTRLTVL.

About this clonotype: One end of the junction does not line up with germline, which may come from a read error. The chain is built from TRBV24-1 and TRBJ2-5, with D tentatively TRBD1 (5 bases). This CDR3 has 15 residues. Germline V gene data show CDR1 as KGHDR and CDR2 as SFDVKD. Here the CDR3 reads CATCDSLTDRETQYF. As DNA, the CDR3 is TGTGCCACCTGTGACTCATTGACAGATAGGGAGACCCAGTACTTC.

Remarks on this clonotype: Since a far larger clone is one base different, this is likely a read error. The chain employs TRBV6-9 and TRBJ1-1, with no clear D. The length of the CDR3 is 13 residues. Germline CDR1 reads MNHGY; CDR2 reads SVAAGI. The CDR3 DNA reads TGTGCCAGCAGTTCTCGGGAGAACACTGAAGCTTACTTT. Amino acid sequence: CASSSRENTEAYF.

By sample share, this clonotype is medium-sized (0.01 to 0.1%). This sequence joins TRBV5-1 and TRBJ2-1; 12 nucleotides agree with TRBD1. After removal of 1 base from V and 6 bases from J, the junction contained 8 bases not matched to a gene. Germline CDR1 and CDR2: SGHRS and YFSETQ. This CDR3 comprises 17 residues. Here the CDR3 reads CASSLFAGTGGLNEQFF. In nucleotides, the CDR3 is TGCGCCAGCAGCTTGTTTGCGGGGACAGGGGGCCTCAATGAGCAGTTCTTC. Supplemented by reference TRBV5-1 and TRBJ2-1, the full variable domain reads KAGVTQTPRYLIKTRGQQVTLSCSPISGHRSVSWYQQTPGQGLQFLFEYFSETQRNKGNFPGRFSGRQFSNSRSEMNVSTLELGDSALYLCASSLFAGTGGLNEQFFGPGTRLTVL.

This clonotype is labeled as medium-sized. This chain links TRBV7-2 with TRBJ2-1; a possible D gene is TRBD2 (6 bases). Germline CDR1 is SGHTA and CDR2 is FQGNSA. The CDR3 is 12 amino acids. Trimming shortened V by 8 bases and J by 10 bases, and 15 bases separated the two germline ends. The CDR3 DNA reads TGTGCCAGCGGGGACTTTTTCCGGGAGCAGTTCTTC. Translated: CASGDFFREQFF.

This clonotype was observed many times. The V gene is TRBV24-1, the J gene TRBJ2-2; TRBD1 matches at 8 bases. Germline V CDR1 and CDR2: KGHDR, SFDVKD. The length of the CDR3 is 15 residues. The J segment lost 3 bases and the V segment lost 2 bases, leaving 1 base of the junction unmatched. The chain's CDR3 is CATSDSDRDTGELFF. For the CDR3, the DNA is TGTGCCACCAGTGATTCGGACAGGGACACCGGGGAGCTGTTTTTT.

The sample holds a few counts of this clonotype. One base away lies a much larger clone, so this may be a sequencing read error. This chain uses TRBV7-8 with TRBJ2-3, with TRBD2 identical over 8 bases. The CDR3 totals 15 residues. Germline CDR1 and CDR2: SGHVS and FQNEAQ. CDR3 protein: CAGSGREGLRDTQYF. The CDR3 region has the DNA TGTGCCGGCAGCGGACGGGAGGGCCTACGAGATACGCAGTATTTT.

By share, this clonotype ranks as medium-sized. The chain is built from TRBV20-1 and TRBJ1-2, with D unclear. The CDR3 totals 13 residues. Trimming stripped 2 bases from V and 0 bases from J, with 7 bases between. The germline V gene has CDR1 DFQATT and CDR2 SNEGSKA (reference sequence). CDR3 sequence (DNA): TGCAGTGCTAGACTCGGGACTAACTATGGCTACACCTTC. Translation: CSARLGTNYGYTF.

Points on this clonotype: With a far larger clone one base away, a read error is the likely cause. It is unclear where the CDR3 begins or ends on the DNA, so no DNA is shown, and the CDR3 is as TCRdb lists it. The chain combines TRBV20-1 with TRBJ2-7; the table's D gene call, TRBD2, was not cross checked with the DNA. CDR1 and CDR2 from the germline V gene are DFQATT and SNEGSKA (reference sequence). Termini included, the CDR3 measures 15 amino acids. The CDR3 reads CSAIVLVGFSETQYF.